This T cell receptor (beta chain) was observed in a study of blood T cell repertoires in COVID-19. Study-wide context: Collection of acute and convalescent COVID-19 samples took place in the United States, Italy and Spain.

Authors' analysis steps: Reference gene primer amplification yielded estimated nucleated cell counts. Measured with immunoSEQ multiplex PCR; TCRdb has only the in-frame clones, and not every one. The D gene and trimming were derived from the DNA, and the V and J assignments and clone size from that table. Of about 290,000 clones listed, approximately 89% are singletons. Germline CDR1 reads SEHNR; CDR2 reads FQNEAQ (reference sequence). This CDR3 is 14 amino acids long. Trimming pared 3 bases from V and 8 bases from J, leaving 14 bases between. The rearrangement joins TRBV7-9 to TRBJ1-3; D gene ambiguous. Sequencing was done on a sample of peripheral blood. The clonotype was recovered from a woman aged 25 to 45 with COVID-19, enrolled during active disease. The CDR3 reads CASSLSLTGDTIYF. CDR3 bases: TGTGCCAGCAGCTTGTCCCTTACCGGTGACACCATATATTTT.